The 28 T cell receptor beta chains below were found in one sample sequenced in a study of control samples from healthy donors and cancer patients. The method was immunoSEQ multiplex PCR; TCRdb's version includes in-frame clones alone and lacks a portion of them. The sample holds around 70,000 clones; under 90% are singletons and the top ten take over 8%. Input material: PBMCs. The receptor source for this set is a woman aged 45 to 65 with colorectal cancer.

This chain links TRBV2 with TRBJ2-4; 14 bases are shared with TRBD2. CDR3 length: 19 residues. The trim removed 2 bases at V and 1 base at J, leaving 7 bases unmatched. Germline V gene sequence: CDR1 SNHLY, CDR2 FYNNEI. CDR3 amino acids: CASSENRLAGGPAKNIQYF. The CDR3 coding sequence is TGTGCCAGCAGTGAAAACAGACTAGCGGGGGGGCCGGCCAAAAACATTCAGTACTTC. The full variable domain, its missing parts supplied by reference TRBV2 and TRBJ2-4, is EPEVTQTPSHQVTQMGQEVILRCVPISNHLYFYWYRQILGQKVEFLVSFYNNEISEKSEIFDDQFSVERPDGSNFTLKIRSTKLEDSAMYFCASSENRLAGGPAKNIQYFGAGTRLSVL.

The rearrangement uses TRBV7-9 and TRBJ2-2; perhaps TRBD2 as D (6 bases). The CDR3 totals 18 residues. V lost 5 bases and J lost 5, with 24 bases in between. Germline values: CDR1 SEHNR, CDR2 FQNEAQ (reference sequence). The CDR3 here is CASSRSWGEKTGTGELFF. CDR3 nucleotide sequence: TGTGCCAGCAGCCGATCCTGGGGGGAGAAAACGGGGACCGGGGAGCTGTTTTTT. Based on the CDR3 plus reference TRBV7-9 and TRBJ2-2, the full variable domain is DTGVSQNPRHKITKRGQNVTFRCDPISEHNRLYWYRQTLGQGPEFLTYFQNEAQLEKSRLLSDRFSAERPKGSFSTLEIQRTEQGDSAMYLCASSRSWGEKTGTGELFFGEGSRLTVL.

The rearrangement links TRBV6-5 to TRBJ1-3; no clear D gene. CDR3 length: 14 amino acids. Per germline, CDR1 MNHEY and CDR2 SVGAGI. V was clipped by 6 bases and J by 6 bases, with 15 bases between them. CDR3 sequence reads: CASSKLERLNTIYF. CDR3 DNA: TGTGCCAGCAGCAAGTTAGAAAGGCTAAACACCATATATTTT.

This chain links TRBV28 with TRBJ1-1; D gene ambiguous. The CDR3 is 14 residues long. The V and J ends lost 3 bases and 5 bases respectively, with 13 bases between them. Looked up from germline, CDR1 is MDHEN and CDR2 is SYDVKM. The CDR3 sequence: CASSFSLDGTEAFF. Written as DNA, the CDR3 is TGTGCCAGCAGTTTCTCCCTGGACGGGACTGAAGCTTTCTTT.

V usage is TRBV29-1 and J usage is TRBJ2-2; tentative D call: TRBD1 (6 bases). V gave up 3 bases and J gave up 1 base, with 6 bases separating them. This CDR3 region has 13 residues. Looked up from germline, CDR1 is SQVTM and CDR2 is ANQGSEA. Here the CDR3 DNA reads TGCAGCGTTGACAGGGGGAACACCGGGGAGCTGTTTTTT. This codes for CSVDRGNTGELFF.

The chain has TRBV2 and TRBJ1-3; possible D gene TRBD1, 6 bases. Trimming cost V 6 bases and J 3 bases, with 12 bases left between them. Germline loops: CDR1 SNHLY, CDR2 FYNNEI. This CDR3 spans 14 amino acids. The CDR3 DNA is TGTGCCAGCAGCCGACAGGTGGATGGAAACACCATATATTTT. Its protein product is CASSRQVDGNTIYF.

This chain joins TRBV27 and TRBJ2-6; D is unclear. Trimming removed 0 bases at V and 4 bases at J, with 1 base between. The germline gives CDR1 MNHEY, CDR2 SMNVEV (reference sequence). This CDR3 has 13 residues. CDR3 loop: CASSLSGANVLTF. The CDR3 DNA reads TGTGCCAGCAGTTTATCCGGGGCCAACGTCCTGACTTTC.

This chain connects TRBV6-2 or TRBV6-3 to TRBJ2-1; D is unclear. Germline V lookup: CDR1 MNHEY, CDR2 SVGEGT. V was cut by 5 bases and J by 14 bases, with 16 bases left in between. The CDR3 runs 12 residues. The CDR3 sequence is CASSADGLGKFF. As DNA, the CDR3 is TGTGCCAGCAGTGCGGATGGATTGGGGAAGTTCTTC.

The chain couples TRBV6-5 to TRBJ1-1; D is perhaps TRBD1 (6 bases). Trimming shortened V by 0 bases and J by 10 bases, and 18 bases separated the two germline ends. The CDR3 sequence is 15 residues long. CDR1 is MNHEY, CDR2 SVGAGI, per germline. The CDR3 nucleotides are TGTGCCAGCAGTTACTCCACAGGGTTTAGTAGGGGAGCTTTCTTT. Its translation: CASSYSTGFSRGAFF.

As to this clone: Additional DNA sequences in this sample encode the identical CDR3. J is TRBJ2-1 and V is TRBV9, with D hard to call. Germline-derived CDR1 and CDR2 are SGDLS and YYNGEE. The length of the CDR3 is 13 residues. V was cut by 2 bases and J by 4 bases, with 7 bases left in between. CDR3 protein: CASSVAEYNEQFF. CDR3 DNA sequence: TGTGCCAGCAGCGTGGCAGAGTACAATGAGCAGTTCTTC.

The chain has TRBV12-5 and TRBJ2-3, with 8 bases fitting TRBD2. Losses at the gene ends were 5 bases for V and 5 bases for J; bases not matched to a gene: 12. The CDR3 totals 16 residues. CDR1 and CDR2 (germline): LGHNT, FRNRAP. The CDR3 here is CASGRNSGAWGDTQYF. CDR3 bases: TGTGCTAGTGGTCGGAATAGCGGGGCCTGGGGAGATACGCAGTATTTT.

The chain has TRBV20-1 and TRBJ2-1, with D hard to call. Germline CDR1 is DFQATT and CDR2 is SNEGSKA (reference sequence). V was cut by 6 bases and J by 7 bases, with 10 bases left in between. The CDR3 covers 11 residues. For the CDR3, the DNA is TGCAGTGCCAGATCGGGTAATGAGCAGTTCTTC. The encoded protein is CSARSGNEQFF.

The chain recombines TRBV5-1 with TRBJ2-3; 14 bases align to TRBD2. Germline V gene lookup returns CDR1 SGHRS and CDR2 YFSETQ. V dropped 4 bases and J dropped 1; count of bases not matched to a gene: 8. The CDR3 consists of 18 residues. DNA of the CDR3: TGCGCCAGCAGCCCCGGGACTAGCGGGGGACGGGGCACAGATACGCAGTATTTT. The encoded protein is CASSPGTSGGRGTDTQYF.

This chain links TRBV5-1 with TRBJ1-2; 7 bases are a match to TRBD1. Germline V gene sequence: CDR1 SGHRS, CDR2 YFSETQ. This CDR3 region has 19 residues. Losses at the gene ends were 0 bases for V and 7 bases for J; bases not matched to a gene: 21. The CDR3 sequence: CASSLVGAHDRDRFFGYTF. The CDR3 DNA is TGCGCCAGCAGCTTGGTGGGTGCGCACGACAGGGATCGGTTTTTTGGCTACACCTTC.

The chain is built from TRBV18 and TRBJ2-3; tentative D call: TRBD1 (6 bases). Trimming took 6 bases from V and 2 from J, leaving 12 bases between them. The CDR3 totals 14 residues. The germline CDR1 and CDR2 sequences are KGHSH and LQKENI. The CDR3 bases are TGTGCCAGCTCCCCGACAGGTCCCACAGATACGCAGTATTTT. Protein: CASSPTGPTDTQYF.

The rearrangement joins TRBV9 to TRBJ1-4, with D unclear. This CDR3 contains 15 residues. Trimming took off 4 bases at V and 4 bases at J, with 14 bases between the two ends. Germline CDR1 is SGDLS and CDR2 is YYNGEE. CDR3 sequence: CASSSRGGHNEKLFF. CDR3 DNA sequence: TGTGCCAGCAGCTCCCGGGGAGGCCATAATGAAAAACTGTTTTTT. Drawing the rest from reference TRBV9 and TRBJ1-4, the complete variable domain is DSGVTQTPKHLITATGQRVTLRCSPRSGDLSVYWYQQSLDQGLQFLIQYYNGEERAKGNILERFSAQQFPDLHSELNLSSLELGDSALYFCASSSRGGHNEKLFFGSGTQLSVL.

This sequence joins TRBV2 and TRBJ1-3, with D tentatively TRBD1 (6 bases). The germline V gene encodes CDR1 SNHLY and CDR2 FYNNEI. The CDR3 runs 15 residues. Trimming cost V 4 bases and J 0 bases, with 10 bases left between them. CDR3 nucleotide sequence: TGTGCCAGCAGTGGCCAGGGGCCCTCTGGAAACACCATATATTTT. It is translated as CASSGQGPSGNTIYF.

The chain carries TRBV9 and TRBJ2-3; possible D gene TRBD2, 6 bases. This CDR3 region has 14 residues. Germline CDR1 reads SGDLS; CDR2 reads YYNGEE. V was clipped by 0 bases and J by 5 bases, with 10 bases between them. The CDR3 DNA is TGTGCCAGCAGCGTAGGACTAGGTTTAGATACGCAGTATTTT. It yields the protein CASSVGLGLDTQYF.

This clone turned up a few times. The chain employs TRBV7-2 and TRBJ1-1; 7 bases fit TRBD1. CDR1 and CDR2 from the germline V gene are SGHTA and FQGNSA. The CDR3 sequence is 15 residues long. After removal of 5 bases from V and 0 bases from J, the junction contained 6 bases not matched to a gene. The CDR3 region has the DNA TGTGCCAGCAGCCGCAGGGGGGACATGAACACTGAAGCTTTCTTT. Protein product: CASSRRGDMNTEAFF.

The chain couples TRBV6-2 or TRBV6-3 to TRBJ1-1; 9 nucleotides match TRBD1. Germline V CDR1 and CDR2: MNHEY, SVGEGT. The junction had 8 bases not matched to a gene; V was cut back by 7 bases and J by 8 bases. This CDR3 spans 13 amino acids. CDR3 sequence reads: CASTPWTGDEAFF. The CDR3 DNA reads as TGTGCCAGCACCCCCTGGACAGGGGACGAAGCTTTCTTT.

The chain has TRBV18 and TRBJ2-7; possible D gene TRBD1, 6 bases. Germline V CDR1 and CDR2: KGHSH, LQKENI. Trimming left V 2 bases short and J 7 bases short, with 12 bases between. The CDR3 extends over 13 amino acids. DNA of the CDR3: TGTGCCAGCTCACCATCCGAAGGGGGAGAGCAGTACGTC. This sequence encodes CASSPSEGGEQYV.

The rearrangement joins TRBV20-1 to TRBJ1-2; D call uncertain. The CDR3 is 12 amino acids. The V and J ends lost 3 bases and 4 bases respectively, with 9 bases between them. Germline V lookup: CDR1 DFQATT, CDR2 SNEGSKA (reference sequence). This chain's CDR3 is CSASAGPYGYTF. In DNA, the CDR3 is TGCAGTGCTAGTGCAGGACCCTATGGCTACACCTTC.

In the case of this clone: The sample has other DNA sequences that encode this CDR3 too. This rearrangement joins TRBV7-2 to TRBJ2-3, with TRBD2 identical over 9 bases. Unmatched junction bases numbered 0, after V lost 1 base and J lost 1 base. From germline, CDR1 is SGHTA and CDR2 FQGNSA. The CDR3 is 15 amino acids. CDR3 residues: CASSLGLAGTDTQYF. The CDR3 DNA reads as TGTGCCAGCAGCTTAGGACTAGCGGGCACAGATACGCAGTATTTT.

This rearrangement joins TRBV4-2 to TRBJ1-1; 7 bases are a match to TRBD1. The J segment lost 0 bases and the V segment lost 1 base, leaving 17 bases of the junction unmatched. The CDR3 has 20 residues. Germline assignment: CDR1 LGHNA and CDR2 YNFKEQ. CDR3: CASSQGTIWTGGTVNTEAFF. In nucleotides, the CDR3 is TGTGCCAGCAGCCAAGGAACCATTTGGACAGGCGGGACTGTGAACACTGAAGCTTTCTTT.

This chain links TRBV15 with TRBJ2-1; TRBD2 matches at 15 bases. The CDR3 has 18 amino acids. The V segment lost 4 bases and the J segment 1 base; nucleotides outside the gene matches: 5. CDR1 is LNHNV and CDR2 is YYDKDF in the germline V gene (reference sequence). The CDR3 spells CATSMGLAGGRSYNEQFF. The CDR3 DNA reads TGTGCCACCAGCATGGGACTAGCGGGGGGTCGATCCTACAATGAGCAGTTCTTC.

This rearrangement joins TRBV5-4 to TRBJ1-1; 7 nucleotides align to TRBD1. The germline V gene has CDR1 SGHNT and CDR2 YYREEE (reference sequence). The CDR3 contains 15 residues. Trimming at V came to 0 bases and at J to 5 bases, leaving 7 bases not matched to a gene. CDR3 loop: CASSLDPDRHTEAFF. CDR3 DNA sequence: TGTGCCAGCAGCTTGGATCCGGACAGGCATACTGAAGCTTTCTTT.

The V call is TRBV5-4, the J call TRBJ2-3; possible D gene TRBD1, 7 bases. The CDR3 is 14 amino acids. V lost 6 bases and J 6 bases, leaving 17 bases between the germline ends. Germline V lookup: CDR1 SGHNT, CDR2 YYREEE (reference sequence). The CDR3 DNA reads as TGTGCCAGCAAACCCGACAGGGCGGGGGATACGCAGTATTTT. Translated, it gives CASKPDRAGDTQYF.

The rearrangement links TRBV7-8 to TRBJ2-1; possibly TRBD1 for D (5 bases). V dropped 3 bases and J dropped 5 bases, with 8 bases sitting between them. Germline CDR1 is SGHVS and CDR2 is FQNEAQ. The CDR3 loop spans 13 amino acids. The CDR3 coding sequence is TGTGCCAGCAGCTTGGGGCCCAACAATGAGCAGTTCTTC. It translates to CASSLGPNNEQFF.